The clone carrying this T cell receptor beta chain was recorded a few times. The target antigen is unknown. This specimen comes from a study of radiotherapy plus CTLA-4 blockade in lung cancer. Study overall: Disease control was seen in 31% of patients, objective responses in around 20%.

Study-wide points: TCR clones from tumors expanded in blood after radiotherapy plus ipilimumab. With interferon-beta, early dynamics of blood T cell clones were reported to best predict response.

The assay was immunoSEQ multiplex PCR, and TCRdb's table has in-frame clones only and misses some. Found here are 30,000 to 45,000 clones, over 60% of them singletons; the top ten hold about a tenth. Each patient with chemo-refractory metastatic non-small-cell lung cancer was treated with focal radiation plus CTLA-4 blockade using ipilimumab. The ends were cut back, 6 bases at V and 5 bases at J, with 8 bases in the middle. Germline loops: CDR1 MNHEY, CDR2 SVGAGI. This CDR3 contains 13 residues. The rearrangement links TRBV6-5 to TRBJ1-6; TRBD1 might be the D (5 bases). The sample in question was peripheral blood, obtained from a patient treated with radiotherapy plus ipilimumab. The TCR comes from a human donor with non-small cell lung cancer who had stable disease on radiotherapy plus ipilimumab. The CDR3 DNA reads TGTGCCAGCAGGAGACAGAATAATTCACCCCTCCACTTT. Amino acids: CASRRQNNSPLHF.